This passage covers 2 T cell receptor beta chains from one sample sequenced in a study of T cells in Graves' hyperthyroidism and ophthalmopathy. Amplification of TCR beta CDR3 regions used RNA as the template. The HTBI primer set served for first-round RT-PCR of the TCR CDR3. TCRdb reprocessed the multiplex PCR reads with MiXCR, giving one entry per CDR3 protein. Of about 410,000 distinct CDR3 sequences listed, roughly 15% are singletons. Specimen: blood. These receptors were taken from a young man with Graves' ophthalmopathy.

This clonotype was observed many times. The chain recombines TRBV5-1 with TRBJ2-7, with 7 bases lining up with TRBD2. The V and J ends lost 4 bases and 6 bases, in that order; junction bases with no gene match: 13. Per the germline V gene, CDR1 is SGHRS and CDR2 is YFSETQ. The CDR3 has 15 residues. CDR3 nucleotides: TGCGCCAGCAGCGATGGGACTGGCGGGGGAAGCGAGCAGTACTTC. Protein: CASSDGTGGGSEQYF. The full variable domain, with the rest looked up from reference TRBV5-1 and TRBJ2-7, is KAGVTQTPRYLIKTRGQQVTLSCSPISGHRSVSWYQQTPGQGLQFLFEYFSETQRNKGNFPGRFSGRQFSNSRSEMNVSTLELGDSALYLCASSDGTGGGSEQYFGPGTRLTVT.

CDR3 sequence: CASSQEGGISNQPQHF. The CDR3 nucleotides read TGCGCCAGCAGCCAAGAAGGGGGGATATCCAATCAGCCCCAGCATTTT. This rearrangement joins TRBV4-1 to TRBJ1-5, with D perhaps TRBD1 (6 bases). Trimming left V 0 bases short and J 3 bases short, with 12 bases between. Germline V gene lookup returns CDR1 MGHRA and CDR2 YSYEKL. This CDR3 spans 16 amino acids.